Listed below are T cell receptor beta chains from one sample, sequenced in a study of T cells in Graves' hyperthyroidism and ophthalmopathy. TCRdb reanalysed the multiplex PCR reads using MiXCR and keeps one entry per CDR3 protein. This table holds approximately 400,000 distinct CDR3 sequences, around an eighth found once. Sequences were obtained from blood. Every receptor here comes from a man in his thirties or forties with Graves' hyperthyroidism that later progressed to Graves' ophthalmopathy. Each CDR3 is given with its conserved first and last residue. Each record gives: CDR3 protein, J gene, V gene.

cdr3_aa: CASSFYVLSSGNTIYF
j_call: TRBJ1-3
v_call: TRBV12-3/TRBV12-4

cdr3_aa: CASSLALGANTEAFF
j_call: TRBJ1-1
v_call: TRBV5-1

cdr3_aa: CASSSGQRNEQFF
j_call: TRBJ2-1
v_call: TRBV7-9

cdr3_aa: CASSPWDRGEKLFF
j_call: TRBJ1-4
v_call: TRBV18

cdr3_aa: CASSLVHNEQFF
j_call: TRBJ2-1
v_call: TRBV7-9

cdr3_aa: CASRHEGQNTEAFF
j_call: TRBJ1-1
v_call: TRBV6-2/TRBV6-3

cdr3_aa: CATSMGGTRGEQFF
j_call: TRBJ2-1
v_call: TRBV24-1

cdr3_aa: CSAIPLPGLAGVTDTQYF
j_call: TRBJ2-3
v_call: TRBV20-1

cdr3_aa: CARTSRGGLGTGELFF
j_call: TRBJ2-2
v_call: TRBV30

cdr3_aa: CASSQGTSGNEQFF
j_call: TRBJ2-1
v_call: TRBV3-1

cdr3_aa: CASSQEQGRYNEQFF
j_call: TRBJ2-1
v_call: TRBV3-1

cdr3_aa: CASSSVGLRETQYF
j_call: TRBJ2-5
v_call: TRBV5-5

cdr3_aa: CASSRQDNQPQHF
j_call: TRBJ1-5
v_call: TRBV19

cdr3_aa: CSAGRLAGALTDTQYF
j_call: TRBJ2-3
v_call: TRBV20-1

cdr3_aa: CATSDTSGTGEISYNSPLHF
j_call: TRBJ1-6
v_call: TRBV24-1

cdr3_aa: CASSAADLGDTEAFF
j_call: TRBJ1-1
v_call: TRBV5-1

cdr3_aa: CASSARDGGNEKLFF
j_call: TRBJ1-4
v_call: TRBV9

cdr3_aa: CASSRTSGGDTQYF
j_call: TRBJ2-3
v_call: TRBV11-2

cdr3_aa: CASSFTGGWSSVYGYTF
j_call: TRBJ1-2
v_call: TRBV5-1

cdr3_aa: CASSYPGLAGEETQYF
j_call: TRBJ2-5
v_call: TRBV11-3

cdr3_aa: CASSSPGTGSPLYEQYF
j_call: TRBJ2-7
v_call: TRBV11-3

cdr3_aa: CATSQQGGYTF
j_call: TRBJ1-2
v_call: TRBV24-1

cdr3_aa: CASSLVDHGGWLFF
j_call: TRBJ2-2
v_call: TRBV7-2

cdr3_aa: CASSSGTYDNYGYTF
j_call: TRBJ1-2
v_call: TRBV12-3/TRBV12-4

cdr3_aa: CSARDLRDSNEKLFF
j_call: TRBJ1-4
v_call: TRBV20-1

cdr3_aa: CASRNILGDRSSYNSPLHF
j_call: TRBJ1-6
v_call: TRBV6-1

cdr3_aa: CASSWQWERPNTDTQYF
j_call: TRBJ2-3
v_call: TRBV5-1

cdr3_aa: CASSRGSPGRGDTEAFF
j_call: TRBJ1-1
v_call: TRBV27

cdr3_aa: CASSITYRKNQPQHF
j_call: TRBJ1-5
v_call: TRBV6-1

cdr3_aa: CASSQVGLPLYGYTF
j_call: TRBJ1-2
v_call: TRBV3-1

cdr3_aa: CASLGGDEKLFF
j_call: TRBJ1-4
v_call: TRBV28

cdr3_aa: CSGKRGSAANEKLFF
j_call: TRBJ1-4
v_call: TRBV29-1

cdr3_aa: CASSLGRVQGETQYF
j_call: TRBJ2-5
v_call: TRBV12-3/TRBV12-4

cdr3_aa: CASSQQGTSGRRGTGELFF
j_call: TRBJ2-2
v_call: TRBV4-1

cdr3_aa: CASSLAPSGGPSYEQYF
j_call: TRBJ2-7
v_call: TRBV5-1

cdr3_aa: CASSFTRAGGYTF
j_call: TRBJ1-2
v_call: TRBV27

cdr3_aa: CSARGGGSGELFF
j_call: TRBJ2-2
v_call: TRBV20-1

cdr3_aa: CSARKQGPYEQYF
j_call: TRBJ2-7
v_call: TRBV20-1

cdr3_aa: CASSFPSGGAANEQFF
j_call: TRBJ2-1
v_call: TRBV11-3

cdr3_aa: CASSPGGVNTEAFF
j_call: TRBJ1-1
v_call: TRBV27

cdr3_aa: CASSLGGRDNYGYTF
j_call: TRBJ1-2
v_call: TRBV5-1

cdr3_aa: CASSSLGTGSYEQYF
j_call: TRBJ2-7
v_call: TRBV18

cdr3_aa: CASGRQGTNYGYTF
j_call: TRBJ1-2
v_call: TRBV6-1

cdr3_aa: CASRSGVTGANVLTF
j_call: TRBJ2-6
v_call: TRBV11-3

cdr3_aa: CASNSGPIEDTIYF
j_call: TRBJ1-3
v_call: TRBV5-1

cdr3_aa: CASSLSDSPLHF
j_call: TRBJ1-6
v_call: TRBV7-9

cdr3_aa: CASRRGLGNEQFF
j_call: TRBJ2-1
v_call: TRBV28

cdr3_aa: CASSSPGYTGELFF
j_call: TRBJ2-2
v_call: TRBV12-3/TRBV12-4

cdr3_aa: CASSDPRGAGDTQYF
j_call: TRBJ2-3
v_call: TRBV6-1

cdr3_aa: CASSLKGTSGSLYTQYF
j_call: TRBJ2-3
v_call: TRBV7-9

cdr3_aa: CASSSSWGGDTYNEQFF
j_call: TRBJ2-1
v_call: TRBV27

cdr3_aa: CASTREGSSYNEQFF
j_call: TRBJ2-1
v_call: TRBV10-2

cdr3_aa: CASSPPGVANEQFF
j_call: TRBJ2-1
v_call: TRBV11-3

cdr3_aa: CAISEGQGGEKLFF
j_call: TRBJ1-4
v_call: TRBV10-3

cdr3_aa: CASASRGANTEAFF
j_call: TRBJ1-1
v_call: TRBV5-1